Listed below are T cell receptor beta chains from one sample, sequenced in a study of beta chain features in type 1 diabetes. The table came from immunoSEQ multiplex PCR; TCRdb's copy has only in-frame clones and leaves some out. The sample holds about 240,000 clones, 25% to 35% seen once. The sample taken for sequencing was central memory CD4+ T cells from blood. The receptors derive from a man younger than 40 in good health. Each CDR3 is given with its conserved first and last residue. D genes are given only for firm matches. Some rows mark clone size as missing; the rest say once, few, many or name a class of expanded clone.

>TRBV5-4|TRBD2|TRBJ2-5|-
CASSSPREDISTQYF
TGTGCCAGCAGCTCCCCCCGGGAGGACATTTCGACCCAGTACTTC
>TRBV19|-|TRBJ2-1|-
CASSRKPGLHNEQFF
TGTGCCAGTAGTAGGAAACCGGGACTCCACAATGAGCAGTTCTTC
>TRBV11-2|TRBD2|TRBJ2-7|-
CASSRTSGSSYEQYF
TGTGCCAGCAGCCGGACTAGCGGGAGCTCCTACGAGCAGTACTTC
>TRBV28|-|TRBJ1-2|few
CASSPPAGYGYTF
TGTGCCAGCAGCCCCCCGGCAGGGTATGGCTACACCTTC
>TRBV9|TRBD2|TRBJ2-7|few
CASSKAGSGSPYEQYF
TGTGCCAGCAGCAAAGCAGGTAGCGGGAGTCCCTACGAGCAGTACTTC
>TRBV7-8|-|TRBJ2-1|once
CASSPEGPGSEQFF
TGTGCCAGCAGCCCTGAGGGCCCTGGCAGTGAGCAGTTCTTC
>TRBV13|TRBD2|TRBJ2-7|-
CASSSGLEGYEQYF
TGTGCCAGCAGCTCCGGACTAGAAGGCTACGAGCAGTACTTC
>TRBV18|-|TRBJ2-7|-
CASSRDRYSYEQYF
TGTGCCAGCTCGCGCGACCGCTACTCCTACGAGCAGTACTTC
>TRBV5-1|-|TRBJ1-1|-
CASSPTTGNTEAFF
TGCGCCAGCAGCCCGACGACAGGGAACACTGAAGCTTTCTTT
>TRBV5-1|-|TRBJ2-5|-
CASSLGLGIETQYF
TGCGCCAGCAGCTTGGGACTAGGAATAGAGACCCAGTACTTC
>TRBV15|-|TRBJ1-5|few
CATSRDQQQPQHF
TGTGCCACCAGCAGAGATCAGCAGCAGCCCCAGCATTTT
>TRBV7-2|TRBD2|TRBJ2-1|few
CASSPGLAVYNEQFF
TGTGCCAGCAGCCCGGGACTAGCGGTCTACAATGAGCAGTTCTTC
>TRBV5-4|-|TRBJ2-7|-
CASSREMEQYF
TGTGCCAGCAGCCGAGAAATGGAGCAGTACTTC
>TRBV28|-|TRBJ2-6|many
CASSSTAGANVLTF
TGTGCCAGCAGTTCGACAGCCGGGGCCAACGTCCTGACTTTC
>TRBV9|TRBD1|TRBJ1-1|many
CASSFSDRAEAFF
TGTGCCAGCAGCTTTTCGGACAGGGCTGAAGCTTTCTTT
>TRBV10-3|-|TRBJ2-3|-
CAISEYGGTDTQYF
TGTGCCATCAGTGAGTACGGTGGCACAGATACGCAGTATTTT
>TRBV10-3|TRBD2|TRBJ2-2|few
CAISASGRYTGELFF
TGTGCCATCAGTGCCAGCGGGAGGTACACCGGGGAGCTGTTTTTT
>TRBV11-3|-|TRBJ2-4|-
CASSLGGDKNIQYF
TGTGCCAGCAGCCTGGGGGGCGACAAAAACATTCAGTACTTC
>TRBV30|-|TRBJ2-1|few
CAWSETALTQFF
TGTGCCTGGAGCGAGACGGCGCTCACGCAGTTCTTC
>TRBV2|-|TRBJ1-1|-
CASRTDLSNTEAFF
TGTGCCAGCAGAACAGACCTCTCGAACACTGAAGCTTTCTTT
>TRBV7-2|-|TRBJ2-3|-
CASSYGGGTDTQYF
TGTGCCAGCAGCTATGGCGGGGGCACAGATACGCAGTATTTT
>TRBV7-2|-|TRBJ2-2|-
CASTPPGGGRATGELFF
TGTGCCAGCACCCCTCCAGGGGGGGGGCGCGCCACCGGGGAGCTGTTTTTT
>TRBV10-1|-|TRBJ2-7|-
CASSERGNEQYF
TGCGCCAGCAGTGAGAGAGGGAACGAGCAGTACTTC
>TRBV7-2|-|TRBJ1-5|-
CASSLVPGLESNQPQHF
TGTGCCAGCAGCTTAGTCCCGGGACTAGAAAGCAATCAGCCCCAGCATTTT
>TRBV7-2|-|TRBJ2-1|few
CASSITDYNEQFF
TGTGCCAGCAGCATTACTGACTACAATGAGCAGTTCTTC
>TRBV18|TRBD1|TRBJ2-5|-
CASSGPRDSQETQYF
TGTGCCAGCTCAGGTCCCCGGGACAGCCAAGAGACCCAGTACTTC
>TRBV2|TRBD1|TRBJ2-5|-
CASTWVQGQETQYF
TGTGCCAGCACGTGGGTACAGGGGCAAGAGACCCAGTACTTC
>TRBV5-1|TRBD2|TRBJ2-1|-
CASALAGGDNEQFF
TGCGCCAGCGCACTAGCGGGAGGCGACAATGAGCAGTTCTTC
>TRBV30|TRBD1|TRBJ1-4|few
CAWSQGTGEKLFF
TGTGCCTGGAGTCAGGGGACAGGTGAAAAACTGTTTTTT
>TRBV2|TRBD1|TRBJ2-1|few
CASKRGQANEQFF
TGTGCCAGCAAGAGGGGACAGGCCAATGAGCAGTTCTTC
>TRBV30|-|TRBJ1-2|-
CAWSSRVTNYGYTF
TGTGCCTGGAGTTCGAGGGTTACTAACTATGGCTACACCTTC
>TRBV18|TRBD2|TRBJ2-1|-
CASSPPLAGNEQFF
TGTGCCAGCTCACCACCGCTAGCGGGCAATGAGCAGTTCTTC
>TRBV6-1|-|TRBJ2-5|few
CASSGRGMLGETQYF
TGTGCCAGCAGTGGGAGGGGCATGTTAGGAGAGACCCAGTACTTC
>TRBV29-1|-|TRBJ2-7|-
CSVDIAARGEQYF
TGCAGCGTTGATATCGCGGCCAGGGGCGAGCAGTACTTC
>TRBV7-2|-|TRBJ2-1|-
CASSSPTVSYNEQFF
TGTGCCAGCAGCTCCCCGACGGTCTCCTACAATGAGCAGTTCTTC
>TRBV30|TRBD2|TRBJ2-7|-
CAWTFGTTYEQYF
TGTGCCTGGACCTTCGGGACTACCTACGAGCAGTACTTC
>TRBV10-3|TRBD1|TRBJ2-5|-
CAISDPDRGQETQYF
TGTGCCATCAGTGACCCCGACAGGGGGCAAGAGACCCAGTACTTC
>TRBV30|TRBD1|TRBJ2-3|-
CAWNRGKSTDTQYF
TGTGCCTGGAACAGGGGAAAGAGCACAGATACGCAGTATTTT
>TRBV7-9|-|TRBJ1-6|medium-sized
CASSKQRSDSPLHF
TGTGCCAGCAGCAAACAGCGTTCTGATTCACCCCTCCACTTT
>TRBV7-2|TRBD2|TRBJ2-2|few
CASSNPSGSPSGELFF
TGTGCCAGCAGCAACCCTAGCGGATCTCCGTCCGGGGAGCTGTTTTTT
>TRBV10-3|-|TRBJ2-7|-
CAISVQGTGEQYF
TGTGCCATCAGTGTGCAGGGAACGGGCGAGCAGTACTTC
>TRBV5-6|-|TRBJ2-7|-
CASSSGLHYEQYF
TGTGCCAGCAGCTCCGGACTACACTACGAGCAGTACTTC
>TRBV23-1|-|TRBJ2-2|-
CALTETQPYTGELFF
TGCGCTCTCACTGAGACACAACCCTACACCGGGGAGCTGTTTTTT
>TRBV7-2|TRBD1|TRBJ2-3|few
CASSSGQGAFTDTQYF
TGTGCCAGCAGCTCTGGACAGGGGGCATTTACAGATACGCAGTATTTT
>TRBV5-4|-|TRBJ2-7|-
CASSLAAGDPMYEQYF
TGTGCCAGCAGCTTGGCGGCAGGGGATCCTATGTACGAGCAGTACTTC
>TRBV29-1|TRBD2|TRBJ2-1|-
CSVEGLAGADNEQFF
TGCAGCGTTGAAGGACTAGCGGGAGCTGATAATGAGCAGTTCTTC
>TRBV6-5|TRBD1|TRBJ2-3|-
CASSRTGTTDTQYF
TGTGCCAGCAGTAGGACAGGGACGACAGATACGCAGTATTTT
>TRBV29-1|-|TRBJ1-1|few
CSVTKGVNTEAFF
TGCAGCGTCACGAAGGGGGTGAACACTGAAGCTTTCTTT
>TRBV9|TRBD2|TRBJ2-1|-
CASSVRTSGNNEQFF
TGTGCCAGCAGCGTTAGGACTAGCGGTAACAATGAGCAGTTCTTC
>TRBV28|TRBD1|TRBJ2-5|-
CASSHRGQGYQETQYF
TGTGCCAGCAGTCACCGGGGACAGGGGTACCAAGAGACCCAGTACTTC
>TRBV29-1|TRBD2|TRBJ2-4|-
CSVDSGGDIQYF
TGCAGCGTTGATAGTGGGGGGGACATTCAGTACTTC
>TRBV29-1|-|TRBJ2-2|few
CSVEDAPGELFF
TGCAGCGTTGAAGATGCCCCCGGGGAGCTGTTTTTT
>TRBV30|-|TRBJ2-1|few
CAWRGLSSYNEQFF
TGTGCCTGGAGGGGACTTAGCTCCTACAATGAGCAGTTCTTC
>TRBV7-2|-|TRBJ2-4|many
CASSLPTTLRNIQYF
TGTGCCAGCAGCTTACCGACTACCCTCCGGAACATTCAGTACTTC
>TRBV14|-|TRBJ1-1|-
CASSQDWANTEAFF
TGTGCCAGCAGCCAAGATTGGGCGAACACTGAAGCTTTCTTT
>TRBV7-2|-|TRBJ2-1|-
CASSPTGGGSYNEQFF
TGTGCCAGCAGCCCGACGGGGGGCGGATCCTACAATGAGCAGTTCTTC
>TRBV19|-|TRBJ1-1|-
CASTPTGTREAFF
TGTGCCAGTACCCCGACAGGCACAAGAGAAGCTTTCTTT
>TRBV4-1|-|TRBJ2-1|-
CASSQDGGGDYNEQFF
TGCGCCAGCAGCCAAGACGGCGGGGGCGATTACAATGAGCAGTTCTTC
>TRBV5-1|-|TRBJ1-6|few
CASSPQGNNNSPLHF
TGCGCCAGCAGCCCCCAGGGAAACAACAATTCACCCCTCCACTTT